Listed here are 18 T cell receptor beta chains from one sample, sequenced in a study of blood T cell repertoires in COVID-19. TCRdb's table, derived via immunoSEQ multiplex PCR, lists solely in-frame clones and lacks some. The repertoire includes 65,000 to 95,000 clones, about 88% of them detected once, and more than 2.5% sits in the top ten. The specimen sequenced was peripheral blood. Receptor source: a man aged 65-85 years with active or convalescent COVID-19.

The rearrangement joins TRBV20-1 to TRBJ1-5; no firm D call. Trimming took 3 bases from V and 4 from J, leaving 7 bases between them. Germline V gives CDR1 DFQATT, CDR2 SNEGSKA (reference sequence). The CDR3 is 12 residues long. CDR3 protein: CSASPGNQPQHF. As DNA, the CDR3 is TGCAGTGCTAGTCCGGGGAATCAGCCCCAGCATTTT.

The chain joins TRBV5-1 to TRBJ2-1; D might be TRBD2 (6 bases). Trimming cost V 4 bases and J 9 bases, with 14 bases left between them. Germline V gene lookup returns CDR1 SGHRS and CDR2 YFSETQ. There are 13 residues in the CDR3. The CDR3 DNA reads as TGCGCCAGCAGCCAGGACTACCTCAGTGAGCAGTTCTTC. Protein: CASSQDYLSEQFF.

The gene calls are TRBV28 and TRBJ2-7; 11 bases agree with TRBD2. Germline V CDR1 and CDR2: MDHEN, SYDVKM. The ends lost 1 base at V and 3 bases at J; junction bases unmatched: 11. This CDR3 spans 18 amino acids. CDR3 in amino acids: CASSLSYSGTSGLYEQYF. CDR3 coding DNA: TGTGCCAGCAGTTTATCTTATTCCGGGACTAGCGGCCTCTACGAGCAGTACTTC.

The chain joins TRBV28 to TRBJ1-2, with TRBD1 identical over 7 bases. J was trimmed by 8 bases and V by 2 bases; bases with no gene match: 11. The germline V gene has CDR1 MDHEN and CDR2 SYDVKM. CDR3 length equals 15 residues. The CDR3 protein is CASSLQQQGYNGYTF. The DNA of the CDR3 is TGTGCCAGCAGTTTACAACAACAGGGGTACAACGGCTACACCTTC.

This chain links TRBV5-1 with TRBJ1-1; the D gene is possibly TRBD1 (5 bases). The CDR3 extends over 12 amino acids. Germline V gives CDR1 SGHRS, CDR2 YFSETQ. V was cut by 2 bases and J by 7 bases, with 9 bases left in between. The CDR3 DNA reads TGCGCCAGCAGCTTCTGGGGGGATGAAGCTTTCTTT. It yields the protein CASSFWGDEAFF.

V gene TRBV30 combines with J gene TRBJ2-3; TRBD2 might be the D (5 bases). In germline, CDR1 is GTSNPN, CDR2 SVGIG (reference sequence). This CDR3 is built from 13 residues. The V end was cut by 1 base, the J end by 3 bases, with 8 bases between. CDR3 amino acids: CAWSAPGTDTQYF. For the CDR3, the DNA is TGTGCCTGGAGTGCCCCGGGAACAGATACGCAGTATTTT.

The J gene is TRBJ1-1, the V gene TRBV15, with D uncertain. CDR1 and CDR2 from the germline V gene are LNHNV and YYDKDF (reference sequence). Trimming pared 1 base from V and 1 base from J, leaving 13 bases between. This CDR3 has 16 amino acids. The CDR3 DNA is TGTGCCACCAGCAGAGGCGGGCGGCCGAAGAACACTGAAGCTTTCTTT. The encoded protein is CATSRGGRPKNTEAFF.

The chain links TRBV6-5 to TRBJ2-3; tentatively, D is TRBD1 (5 bases). The V gene's germline CDR1 is MNHEY and CDR2 SVGAGI. V lost 8 bases to trimming and J lost 2 bases, with 11 bases between them. This CDR3 comprises 13 residues. The CDR3 DNA follows: TGTGCCAGCCAGACAGAAGCCACAGATACGCAGTATTTT. This translates into CASQTEATDTQYF.

The rearrangement joins TRBV6-5 to TRBJ1-4, with 8 bases matching TRBD1. There are 14 residues in the CDR3. Unmatched junction bases numbered 7, after V lost 5 bases and J lost 8 bases. Germline V gene data show CDR1 as MNHEY and CDR2 as SVGAGI. Here the CDR3 reads CASSRGQGSEKLFF. The CDR3 DNA reads as TGTGCCAGCAGTCGAGGACAGGGTTCCGAAAAACTGTTTTTT.

V usage is TRBV5-6 and J usage is TRBJ1-5, with unresolved D. Germline CDR1 SGHDT, CDR2 YYEEEE. The CDR3 is made up of 15 amino acids. Trimming stripped 4 bases from V and 4 bases from J, with 15 bases between. As DNA, the CDR3 is TGTGCCAGCAGCCCGGGTCCTAAAAATAATCAGCCCCAGCATTTT. Its protein product is CASSPGPKNNQPQHF.

This clone has only one observation. The CDR3 coding sequence is TGTGCCAGCAGCTTAGCGTACAGGGGGGGAGTTGAAGCTTTCTTT. Its protein is CASSLAYRGGVEAFF. V and J are TRBV7-8 and TRBJ1-1, with 8 bases fitting TRBD1. Trimming took 0 bases from V and 7 from J; bases not matched to a gene: 7. The CDR3 has 15 amino acids. Germline values: CDR1 SGHVS, CDR2 FQNEAQ.

The V and J genes are TRBV5-1 and TRBJ1-2, with TRBD1 identical over 10 bases. The CDR3 totals 15 residues. Germline V gene sequence: CDR1 SGHRS, CDR2 YFSETQ. Trimming took 0 bases from V and 8 from J; bases not matched to a gene: 7. The DNA of the CDR3 is TGCGCCAGCAGCTTGGTCGGACAGGGGGTGGAGGGCTACACCTTC. Protein product: CASSLVGQGVEGYTF. The complete variable domain, with remaining parts taken from reference TRBV5-1 and TRBJ1-2, reads KAGVTQTPRYLIKTRGQQVTLSCSPISGHRSVSWYQQTPGQGLQFLFEYFSETQRNKGNFPGRFSGRQFSNSRSEMNVSTLELGDSALYLCASSLVGQGVEGYTFGSGTRLTVV.

J is TRBJ2-5 and V is TRBV3-1 (or the pseudogene TRBV3-2); tentative D call: TRBD1 (5 bases). The CDR3 runs 15 residues. The germline CDR1 and CDR2 sequences are LGHDT and YNNKEL (reference sequence). Trimming cost V 5 bases and J 4 bases, with 17 bases left between them. The CDR3 reads CASSLTVRNRETQYF. The CDR3 DNA reads TGTGCCAGCAGCTTGACAGTACGGAATCGAGAGACCCAGTACTTC.

V is TRBV6-5 and J is TRBJ2-2, with TRBD2 matching over 8 bases. This CDR3 has 15 residues. CDR1 is MNHEY, CDR2 SVGAGI, per germline. V was pared by 4 bases and J by 8 bases, with 9 bases of the junction left unmatched. The CDR3 nucleotides read TGTGCCAGCAGTTCAGCGGGAGAGGTTGCTGGGGAGCTGTTTTTT. As protein: CASSSAGEVAGELFF.

The chain employs TRBV27 and TRBJ2-7, with D possibly TRBD1 on 6 matching bases. Trimming shortened V by 6 bases and J by 12 bases, and 21 bases separated the two germline ends. The germline gives CDR1 MNHEY, CDR2 SMNVEV (reference sequence). The CDR3 runs 13 residues. The CDR3 reads CASSPTLQGRGYF. CDR3 coding DNA: TGTGCCAGCAGCCCTACCCTACAGGGCCGCGGGTACTTC.

The V call is TRBV27, the J call TRBJ2-3, with TRBD2 matching 9 bases. Germline assignment: CDR1 MNHEY and CDR2 SMNVEV (reference sequence). Unmatched junction bases numbered 3, after V lost 2 bases and J lost 3 bases. The CDR3 is made up of 15 amino acids. The CDR3 spells CASSLLAGRTDTQYF. CDR3 in DNA: TGTGCCAGCAGTTTACTAGCGGGAAGGACAGATACGCAGTATTTT.

The chain carries TRBV2 and TRBJ1-4; D unresolved. The V gene lost 4 bases and the J gene lost 8 bases, with 14 bases spanning the gap. The CDR3 has 14 residues. The germline V gene has CDR1 SNHLY and CDR2 FYNNEI. The CDR3 is CASSAAPTGEKLFF. The DNA of the CDR3 is TGTGCCAGCAGTGCGGCGCCGACTGGGGAAAAACTGTTTTTT.

The table lists this clone with a few counts. The chain uses TRBV5-6 and TRBJ2-7, with 10 bases matching TRBD2. Germline V CDR1 and CDR2: SGHDT, YYEEEE. The CDR3 has 17 amino acids. V was pared by 2 bases and J by 4 bases, with 12 bases of the junction left unmatched. The CDR3 loop is CASSFYGLAGETYEQYF. In DNA form, the CDR3 reads TGTGCCAGCAGCTTTTACGGGCTAGCGGGAGAGACGTACGAGCAGTACTTC.